These 29 T cell receptor beta chains originate from one sample sequenced in a study of naive and memory T cell subsets. Two oligonucleotides, mixed equimolar, formed the beta constant-region primer covering TRBC1 and TRBC2. Four rounds of PCR amplified the ligated cDNA using nested alpha and beta constant-region primers plus SP2. TCRdb redid the calling of the UMI-ligation and nested PCR reads with MiXCR, one entry per CDR3 protein. Seen here are 7,000 to 9,000 distinct CDR3 sequences, roughly 29% observed once, and the top ten hold 50% to 60%. Sequences were obtained from CD8+ TEMRA cells from blood. The subset denotes: effector memory re-expressing CD45RA, CD45RA+ CD27-. These receptors all stem from a human donor in good health.

In its sample, this clonotype was seen a few times. The J gene is TRBJ1-2, the V gene TRBV3-1; D remains ambiguous. CDR1 is LGHDT and CDR2 is YNNKEL in the germline V gene (reference sequence). This CDR3 has 17 amino acids. Trimming left V 0 bases short and J 1 base short, with 15 bases between. DNA for the CDR3: TGTGCCAGCAGCCAAGAGTACTTGGGGTTAAGTAACTATGGCTACACCTTC. Protein sequence: CASSQEYLGLSNYGYTF. Full variable domain (missing parts from reference TRBV3-1 and TRBJ1-2): DTAVSQTPKYLVTQMGNDKSIKCEQNLGHDTMYWYKQDSKKFLKIMFSYNNKELIINETVPNRFSPKSPDKAHLNLHINSLELGDSAVYFCASSQEYLGLSNYGYTFGSGTRLTVV.

At least ten counts were recorded for this clonotype. With a much larger clone just one base away, this may be a read error. The V call is TRBV28, the J call TRBJ1-4, with a possible D match to TRBD1 (5 bases). The CDR3 spans 19 residues. In germline, CDR1 is MDHEN, CDR2 SYDVKM. With 4 bases removed from V and 6 bases from J, the gap between germline ends came to 27 bases. Written as DNA, the CDR3 is TGTGCCAGCAGTTCCAATGCTCCGGGACCCAGTGGTGAGGATGAAAAACTGTTTTTT. Its translation is CASSSNAPGPSGEDEKLFF.

This clonotype has just a few counts. The V gene is TRBV28, the J gene TRBJ2-2; 10 bases align to TRBD1. This CDR3 region has 16 residues. CDR1 and CDR2 from the germline V gene are MDHEN and SYDVKM. The J segment lost 6 bases and the V segment lost 2 bases, leaving 6 bases of the junction unmatched. The CDR3 region is CASSLMGQGNPGELFF. In nucleotides, the CDR3 is TGTGCCAGCAGTTTAATGGGACAGGGGAATCCCGGGGAGCTGTTTTTT.

This clonotype was seen at least ten times. V gene TRBV7-8 combines with J gene TRBJ2-1; perhaps TRBD1 as D (5 bases). This CDR3 is built from 16 residues. Germline V gives CDR1 SGHVS, CDR2 FQNEAQ. The V gene lost 5 bases and the J gene lost 0 bases, with 14 bases spanning the gap. The DNA of the CDR3 is TGTGCCAGCAGCCTGACGACAGATAGCTCCTACAATGAGCAGTTCTTC. This gives the protein CASSLTTDSSYNEQFF.

The chain is built from TRBV6-2 or TRBV6-3 and TRBJ2-1, with D unresolved. There are 14 residues in the CDR3. Deletions cut 3 bases from V and 0 bases from J, with 6 bases between. The germline CDR1 and CDR2 sequences are MNHEY and SVGEGT. CDR3 nucleotide sequence: TGTGCCAGCAGTTATTATAGCTCCTACAATGAGCAGTTCTTC. Its protein product is CASSYYSSYNEQFF.

The chain couples TRBV7-2 to TRBJ1-4; tentative D call: TRBD1 (6 bases). Trimming took 3 bases from V and 5 from J, leaving 10 bases between them. Germline V CDR1 and CDR2: SGHTA, FQGNSA. This CDR3 spans 14 amino acids. The CDR3 here is CASSFPGANEKLFF. The CDR3 region has the DNA TGTGCCAGCAGCTTTCCAGGGGCGAATGAAAAACTGTTTTTT.

This clonotype was counted between two and nine times. The chain joins TRBV7-3 to TRBJ1-1; D call uncertain. CDR3 size: 17 residues. With 2 bases removed from V and 2 bases from J, the gap between germline ends came to 18 bases. Germline V gene lookup returns CDR1 SGHTA and CDR2 FQGTGA. CDR3 in amino acids: CASSLLKSETVNTEAFF. CDR3 nucleotides: TGTGCCAGCAGCTTATTGAAATCGGAGACGGTAAACACTGAAGCTTTCTTT.

The chain links TRBV19 to TRBJ2-5; unclear D gene. Looked up from germline, CDR1 is LNHDA and CDR2 is SQIVND (reference sequence). Trimming removed 5 bases from V and 0 bases from J, with 7 bases in between. The CDR3 runs 13 residues. CDR3 in amino acids: CASSVDYQETQYF. Written as DNA, the CDR3 is TGTGCCAGTAGTGTTGACTACCAAGAGACCCAGTACTTC.

In this sample, this clonotype turned up a few times. This chain links TRBV5-6 with TRBJ1-1; D gene ambiguous. The CDR3 spans 11 residues. V was shortened by 1 base and J by 2 bases, with 0 bases between the two germline ends. Germline loops: CDR1 SGHDT, CDR2 YYEEEE. CDR3 region: CASSLNTEAFF. CDR3 in DNA: TGTGCCAGCAGCTTGAACACTGAAGCTTTCTTT.

This clonotype has a handful of counts. This chain uses TRBV5-1 with TRBJ1-4, with D possibly TRBD1 on 5 matching bases. This CDR3 is built from 17 residues. V dropped 4 bases and J dropped 4 bases, with 20 bases sitting between them. Germline loops: CDR1 SGHRS, CDR2 YFSETQ. Written as DNA, the CDR3 is TGCGCCAGCAGCCCCCTCGCTCCGGGACGGATTAATGAAAAACTGTTTTTT. Translation gives CASSPLAPGRINEKLFF.

The V call is TRBV5-4, the J call TRBJ2-1; D is possibly TRBD2 (5 bases). V gave up 4 bases and J gave up 7 bases, with 21 bases separating them. The CDR3 extends over 16 amino acids. Germline CDR1 reads SGHNT; CDR2 reads YYREEE (reference sequence). The CDR3 protein is CASSPGQRPLSNEQFF. In DNA, the CDR3 is TGTGCCAGCAGCCCCGGCCAGCGGCCCCTATCGAATGAGCAGTTCTTC.

The CDR3 spells CASSPGGRGEETQYF. In nucleotides, the CDR3 is TGTGCCAGCAGCCCCGGGGGGAGGGGGGAAGAGACCCAGTACTTC. The rearrangement uses TRBV12-3 or TRBV12-4 and TRBJ2-5, with D maybe TRBD2 (7 bases). The V end lost 6 bases, the J end lost 3 bases, and 17 bases lay between the germline ends. The CDR3 is 15 residues long.

This clonotype was counted once. The chain recombines TRBV28 with TRBJ1-4; no firm D call. Germline V gene sequence: CDR1 MDHEN, CDR2 SYDVKM. With 4 bases removed from V and 8 bases from J, the gap between germline ends came to 11 bases. The CDR3 covers 13 residues. In DNA form, the CDR3 reads TGTGCCAGCAGTTCACGATGCAGAGAAAAACTGTTTTTT. Protein sequence: CASSSRCREKLFF.

V and J are TRBV24-1 and TRBJ1-2; a weak D match, TRBD1 (5 bases). The CDR3 has 15 residues. The ends were cut back, 4 bases at V and 3 bases at J, with 14 bases in the middle. The V gene's germline CDR1 is KGHDR and CDR2 SFDVKD. This CDR3 reads CATSESDGGYYGYTF. For the CDR3, the DNA is TGTGCCACCAGTGAATCAGATGGGGGATACTATGGCTACACCTTC.

This CDR3 reads CASSKGETQYF. CDR3 DNA: TGTGCCAGCAGCAAAGGAGAGACCCAGTACTTC. The V gene is TRBV21-1, the J gene TRBJ2-5. TRBV21-1 is described as a pseudogene. The CDR3 has 11 amino acids.

Of note for this clonotype: A clone one base away is much larger, so this may be a read error. The CDR3 DNA reads TGTGCCAGCAGCCAAGATTGGTCAGACAAGCAGTACTTC. This codes for CASSQDWSDKQYF. The rearrangement joins TRBV4-2 to TRBJ2-7; D remains ambiguous. From germline, CDR1 is LGHNA and CDR2 YNFKEQ. The germline V and J ends were trimmed by 0 bases and 8 bases, with 11 bases remaining between them. The CDR3 length is 13 residues.

The J gene is TRBJ2-7, the V gene TRBV27, with 7 bases matching TRBD2. The germline V gene encodes CDR1 MNHEY and CDR2 SMNVEV (reference sequence). The CDR3 covers 14 residues. The V segment lost 4 bases and the J segment 3 bases; nucleotides outside the gene matches: 6. This CDR3 is CASSSSGWNYEQYF. DNA for the CDR3: TGTGCCAGCAGTTCTAGCGGTTGGAACTACGAGCAGTACTTC.

The chain carries TRBV27 and TRBJ2-1; 9 bases line up with TRBD2. Germline V gene data show CDR1 as MNHEY and CDR2 as SMNVEV (reference sequence). The V and J ends lost 4 bases and 4 bases, in that order; junction bases with no gene match: 8. CDR3 size: 16 residues. In nucleotides, the CDR3 is TGTGCCAGCAGTTCCGGGCTAGCGGGATCTTACAATGAGCAGTTCTTC. Amino acid sequence: CASSSGLAGSYNEQFF.

This clonotype was picked up a small number of times. Likely a read error: the CDR3 ends without its conserved phenylalanine or tryptophan. The chain employs TRBV7-3 and TRBJ2-2, with a weak D call TRBD1 (5 bases). V lost 8 bases to trimming and J lost 7 bases, with 8 bases between them. CDR1 and CDR2 from the germline V gene are SGHTA and FQGTGA. The length of the CDR3 is 11 residues. The CDR3 sequence: CASAQGGELFS. The CDR3 DNA sequence: TGTGCCAGCGCTCAGGGCGGGGAGCTGTTTTCT.

The chain recombines TRBV27 with TRBJ2-7; a weak D match, TRBD1 (5 bases). The CDR3 consists of 13 residues. Trimming removed 5 bases at V and 4 bases at J, with 12 bases between. The germline CDR1 and CDR2 sequences are MNHEY and SMNVEV (reference sequence). CDR3: CASSIRDEYEQYF. The CDR3, as DNA: TGTGCCAGCAGTATCAGGGATGAATACGAGCAGTACTTC.

The J gene is TRBJ2-3, the V gene TRBV4-3, with D unclear. The CDR3 sequence is 15 residues long. Trimming stripped 1 base from V and 0 bases from J, with 8 bases between. In germline, CDR1 is LGHNA, CDR2 YSLEER. The DNA for the CDR3 is TGCGCCAGCAGCCAAGTCATGCGGAGCACAGATACGCAGTATTTT. Its translation: CASSQVMRSTDTQYF.

The chain links TRBV6-2 or TRBV6-3 to TRBJ2-1; 10 nucleotides align to TRBD1. This CDR3 has 17 amino acids. Unmatched junction bases numbered 8, after V lost 6 bases and J lost 0 bases. The germline V gene has CDR1 MNHEY and CDR2 SVGEGT. CDR3 loop: CASSWDRGTSSYNEQFF. As DNA, the CDR3 is TGTGCCAGCAGCTGGGACAGGGGCACGAGCTCCTACAATGAGCAGTTCTTC.

This clonotype was seen repeatedly, ten times or more. This chain connects TRBV7-8 to TRBJ2-2; TRBD1 is a possible D gene (6 bases). CDR1 and CDR2 (germline): SGHVS, FQNEAQ. The CDR3 runs 16 residues. V was clipped by 1 base and J by 5 bases, with 14 bases between them. The CDR3 sequence: CASSLDGDRRTGELFF. As DNA, the CDR3 is TGTGCCAGCAGCTTAGATGGCGACAGGCGTACCGGGGAGCTGTTTTTT.

This clonotype was seen a few times. The rearrangement links TRBV19 to TRBJ2-1; perhaps D is TRBD1 or TRBD2 (5 bases each). Trimming cost V 3 bases and J 6 bases, with 15 bases left between them. Germline V gene sequence: CDR1 LNHDA, CDR2 SQIVND (reference sequence). CDR3 length: 15 amino acids. The CDR3 DNA reads as TGTGCCAGTAGTATGATGGGGGAAGGGGCCAATGAGCAGTTCTTC. It translates to CASSMMGEGANEQFF.

This clonotype counts as hyperexpanded. The V gene is TRBV4-3, the J gene TRBJ2-3, with unresolved D. CDR1 and CDR2 from the germline V gene are LGHNA and YSLEER. V was trimmed by 0 bases and J by 0 bases, leaving 4 bases between them. The CDR3 length is 14 residues. The CDR3 spells CASSQDRSTDTQYF. CDR3 nucleotide sequence: TGCGCCAGCAGCCAAGATCGTAGCACAGATACGCAGTATTTT.

This CDR3 reads CASTYLNTGELFF. In DNA form, the CDR3 reads TGTGCCAGCACCTATCTGAACACCGGGGAGCTGTTTTTT. The chain uses TRBV2 and TRBJ2-2; no reliable D call. Germline V gives CDR1 SNHLY, CDR2 FYNNEI. V was clipped by 7 bases and J by 1 base, with 7 bases between them. The CDR3 length is 13 residues.

The genes are TRBV7-3 and TRBJ2-5, with D perhaps matching TRBD2 (6 bases). Germline V gives CDR1 SGHTA, CDR2 FQGTGA. The V end was cut by 2 bases, the J end by 3 bases, with 7 bases between. The CDR3 length is 13 residues. CDR3 in amino acids: CASSLGEEETQYF. The CDR3 bases are TGTGCCAGCAGCTTAGGGGAGGAAGAGACCCAGTACTTC.

A few counts support this clonotype. V usage is TRBV4-3 and J usage is TRBJ1-2; D uncertain. The CDR3 contains 16 residues. From germline, CDR1 is LGHNA and CDR2 YSLEER. V dropped 1 base and J dropped 0 bases, with 12 bases sitting between them. The CDR3 loop reads CASSQVEGRPNYGYTF. The CDR3 coding sequence is TGCGCCAGCAGCCAAGTTGAGGGCAGACCTAACTATGGCTACACCTTC.

This clonotype occurred a few times. This rearrangement joins TRBV20-1 to TRBJ2-1; 10 nucleotides agree with TRBD2. V gave up 5 bases and J gave up 7 bases; unmatched junction bases: 11. Germline V lookup: CDR1 DFQATT, CDR2 SNEGSKA (reference sequence). This CDR3 is built from 15 residues. The CDR3 DNA follows: TGCAGTGCTGGAGGAGAACTAGCGGGGACGAATGAGCAGTTCTTC. This gives the protein CSAGGELAGTNEQFF.